This is a list of T cell receptor beta chains from one sample in a study of lymphopenia after photon versus proton radiotherapy. Some clones are missing from TCRdb's copy, which holds only in-frame ones; the method was immunoSEQ multiplex PCR. The table records about 25,000 clones, roughly 87% of them present only once. The sample here was peripheral blood, taken from a patient treated with photon-based radiotherapy. The receptors stem from a man in his forties or fifties with gastric cancer. The conserved cysteine and the conserved F or W are not part of the CDR3 here. The D gene is left open where the match is weak. Some rows have no size entry. The others give once, few or many, or a class for an expanded clone.

j_call	clone_size	v_call	d_call	cdr3_aa
TRBJ1-1	.	TRBV2	.	ASSARTNTEAF
TRBJ1-2	medium-sized	TRBV10-3	.	AISESRWGDGYGYT
TRBJ1-5	.	TRBV18	TRBD1	ASSVRQGEPQH
TRBJ2-5	.	TRBV9	.	ASSSTGGGAQY
TRBJ2-2	few	TRBV30	.	AWSRMALANTGELF
TRBJ2-2	.	TRBV6-6	.	ASSRATLNTGELF
TRBJ2-2	.	TRBV7-2	TRBD2	ASSLPLAGGNTGELF
TRBJ1-5	few	TRBV19	.	ASSQNSGSNQPQH
TRBJ2-3	once	TRBV27	TRBD2	ASRPLAGGHTDTQY
TRBJ1-6	.	TRBV6-6	TRBD1	ASSLSGQYNSPLH
TRBJ1-1	.	TRBV19	.	ASSIVVDTEAF
TRBJ2-2	.	TRBV11-3	TRBD1	ASSPPDRAGELF
TRBJ2-1	.	TRBV2	.	ASQNGGRGEQF
TRBJ2-5	.	TRBV5-1	.	ASSLAASGETQY
TRBJ2-6	.	TRBV6-1	TRBD1	ASSEVAQGARGANVLT
TRBJ2-3	.	TRBV10-1	.	ASSLAEVTDTQY
TRBJ1-2	.	TRBV5-6	.	ASSLGAEYGYT
TRBJ1-1	.	TRBV10-2	.	ASSKTGYTEAF
TRBJ2-3	few	TRBV5-6	.	ASSLSDTQY
TRBJ1-6	few	TRBV14	.	ASSQEGRSPLH
TRBJ1-2	.	TRBV30	TRBD1	AWTNRGNGYT
TRBJ2-2	.	TRBV5-1	.	ASSRDTYANTGELF